The rows below give T cell receptor beta chains drawn from one sample of a study of PD-1 blockade in classical Hodgkin lymphoma. The repertoire was sequenced with immunoSEQ multiplex PCR; TCRdb's copy has only in-frame clones and lacks some. The sample has 47,000 or so clones, approximately 73% seen once. This sample comprised peripheral blood mononuclear cells (PBMCs), obtained at baseline. These receptors originate from a human donor with classical Hodgkin lymphoma. The CDR3 runs from the conserved cysteine through the conserved F or W. D genes are given only for firm matches. Part of the rows lack a size; the others show once, few, many or a class for expanded clones.

v_gene	d_gene	j_gene	abundance	CDR3nt	CDR3aa
TRBV30	NA	TRBJ2-7	once	TGTGCCTGGCGCGACAGTCCCTACGAGCAGTACTTC	CAWRDSPYEQYF
TRBV28	TRBD1	TRBJ1-1	NA	TGTGCCAGCAGTTTCAACAGGGGGCGTGCTTTCTTT	CASSFNRGRAFF
TRBV11-2	TRBD1	TRBJ2-5	few	TGTGCCAGCAGCTTAACCTCAGTCCCGGGACAGGGACCCCAGTACTTC	CASSLTSVPGQGPQYF
TRBV21-1	NA	TRBJ1-2	NA	TGTGCCACCAGTAGGGGGCGCAACTATGGCTACACCTTC	CATSRGRNYGYTF
TRBV5-4	NA	TRBJ1-2	NA	TGTGCCAGCAACCCCGGGTCAAGCCAATATGGCTACACCTTC	CASNPGSSQYGYTF
TRBV2	NA	TRBJ1-4	once	TGTGCCAGCAGGCTCGATCCGAATAATGAAAAACTGTTTTTT	CASRLDPNNEKLFF
TRBV2	NA	TRBJ2-7	NA	TGTGCCAGCAGCTGGACAGTTCCCTCCTACGAGCAGTACTTC	CASSWTVPSYEQYF
TRBV10-3	NA	TRBJ1-4	NA	TGTGCCATCATTTTGGGCCAGACTAATGAAAAACTGTTTTTT	CAIILGQTNEKLFF
TRBV27	NA	TRBJ2-6	NA	TGTGCCAGCAGTTTCCTAACCGGAGGGGCCAACGTCCTGACTTTC	CASSFLTGGANVLTF
TRBV4-1	TRBD1	TRBJ1-6	NA	TGCGCCAGCAGCCAGGCGCCGGGACAGCGTTATTCACCCCTCCACTTT	CASSQAPGQRYSPLHF
TRBV18	NA	TRBJ1-1	NA	TGTGCCAGCTCACCATCGGGAAACGGGGGCACTGAAGCTTTCTTT	CASSPSGNGGTEAFF
TRBV19	NA	TRBJ2-7	NA	TGTGCCAGTAGGGACGGGACATTTACGAGCTCCTACGAGCAGTACTTC	CASRDGTFTSSYEQYF
TRBV28	TRBD1	TRBJ1-5	NA	TGTGCCAGCACCGACTACAGGGGTAGCAATCAGCCCCAGCATTTT	CASTDYRGSNQPQHF
TRBV6-5	TRBD1	TRBJ1-5	NA	TGTGCCAGCAGCCCCCCAGGGGGCAAGAGTCAGCCCCAGCATTTT	CASSPPGGKSQPQHF
TRBV29-1	TRBD1	TRBJ1-1	NA	TGCAGCGCCTCAGACAGGGTGAACACTGAAGCTTTCTTT	CSASDRVNTEAFF
TRBV25-1	NA	TRBJ1-1	many	TGTGCCAGCAGTGAATCGGGAGTAAACACTGAAGCTTTCTTT	CASSESGVNTEAFF
TRBV18	NA	TRBJ1-1	once	TGTGCCAGCTCACCCCACGGGACTGAAGCTTTCTTT	CASSPHGTEAFF
TRBV27	NA	TRBJ2-5	NA	TGTGCCAGCAGTTTGGTTTGTACCTACCAAGAGACCCAGTACTTC	CASSLVCTYQETQYF
TRBV9	TRBD1	TRBJ1-1	NA	TGTGCCAGCAGCGTAGGGACAGGGGTGGGGGTCACTGAAGCTTTCTTT	CASSVGTGVGVTEAFF
TRBV19	NA	TRBJ1-2	few	TGTGCCAGTAGTGACCCGGGACGGGATTATGGCTACACCTTC	CASSDPGRDYGYTF
TRBV28	NA	TRBJ1-5	NA	TGTGCCACCACTGGGGGGGGAGGGAATCAGCCCCAGCATTTT	CATTGGGGNQPQHF
TRBV25-1	NA	TRBJ2-5	NA	TGTGCCAGCAGTGAATTTGGGATCGCCCCGAAGGAGACCCAGTACTTC	CASSEFGIAPKETQYF
TRBV5-1	TRBD1	TRBJ1-3	NA	TGCGCCAGCAGTTGGGACAGTCGCTCTGGAAACACCATATATTTT	CASSWDSRSGNTIYF
TRBV5-1	NA	TRBJ1-4	NA	TGCGCCAGCAGCCAACAGGCAACTAATGAAAAACTGTTTTTT	CASSQQATNEKLFF
TRBV2	NA	TRBJ1-4	NA	TGTGCCAGCAGTGAGCAGGGGAGGGCTAATGAAAAACTGTTTTTT	CASSEQGRANEKLFF
TRBV7-7	TRBD1	TRBJ2-5	NA	TGTGCTAGCAGCGTTCAATTGTCAGGGGGCGTTGGGACCCAGTACTTC	CASSVQLSGGVGTQYF
TRBV10-2	TRBD1	TRBJ1-5	few	TGCGCCACCGCTAATTTACCCGCAGGGGGCCGGAGCAATCAGCCCCAGCATTTT	CATANLPAGGRSNQPQHF
TRBV7-6	NA	TRBJ2-2	NA	TGTGCCAGCAGCTTAGCCCCCGTAACCGGGGAGCTGTTTTTT	CASSLAPVTGELFF
TRBV19	NA	TRBJ2-2	few	TGTGCCAGTAGACGCGGGGTTGAGAACACCGGGGAGCTGTTTTTT	CASRRGVENTGELFF
TRBV5-1	NA	TRBJ1-1	NA	TGCGCCAGCAGCTTGGCTGGGGCGAACACTGAAGCTTTCTTT	CASSLAGANTEAFF
TRBV6-5	NA	TRBJ2-2	NA	TGTGCCAGCACAAACTCAGCCGGGGAGCTGTTTTTT	CASTNSAGELFF
TRBV2	TRBD1	TRBJ1-2	once	TGTGCCAGTAGGACAGGTCCGCCGGATGGCTACACCTTC	CASRTGPPDGYTF
TRBV6-1	NA	TRBJ2-2	NA	TGTGCCAGCAGACAGGGAGGGAACACCGGGGAGCTGTTTTTT	CASRQGGNTGELFF
TRBV28	NA	TRBJ2-7	NA	TGTGCCAGCAGTCCTCACGCCTACGAGCAGTACTTC	CASSPHAYEQYF
TRBV6-1	NA	TRBJ1-4	NA	TGTGCCAGCAGTGACCTGCCCCCGAGGAATGAAAAACTGTTTTTT	CASSDLPPRNEKLFF
TRBV6-5	TRBD1	TRBJ1-2	NA	TGTGCCAGCAGCCGAAAAGGGGGCGGGGGTGGCTACACCTTC	CASSRKGGGGGYTF
TRBV6-6	NA	TRBJ1-2	NA	TGTGCCAGCAGTTACTCGAAGTTAGCTAACTATGGCTACACCTTC	CASSYSKLANYGYTF
TRBV9	NA	TRBJ2-2	NA	TGTGCCAGCAGCGTAGCGGGGTTGGGCACCGGGGAGCTGTTTTTT	CASSVAGLGTGELFF
TRBV7-9	NA	TRBJ1-6	NA	TGTGCCAGCCAAGGGAGCGGACTACAAAATTCACCCCTCCACTTT	CASQGSGLQNSPLHF
TRBV18	NA	TRBJ2-5	once	TGTGCCAGCTCACCGCGGTCGGAGACCCAGTACTTC	CASSPRSETQYF
TRBV5-1	TRBD1	TRBJ2-2	NA	TGCGCCAGCAGAGGGGGACAGGGGAACACCGGGGAGCTGTTTTTT	CASRGGQGNTGELFF
TRBV12-5	TRBD1	TRBJ1-1	NA	TGTGCTAGTGGTTTGCCGCTACAGGGGAGAACTGAAGCTTTCTTT	CASGLPLQGRTEAFF
TRBV11-3	NA	TRBJ2-7	NA	TGTGCCAGCAGCTTAGAACAGGATTCCTCCTACGAGCAGTACTTC	CASSLEQDSSYEQYF
TRBV11-3	NA	TRBJ1-1	NA	TGTGCCAGCAGCCTCAGGGCTGAAGCTTTCTTT	CASSLRAEAFF